One TCR beta chain is described in this entry. The data derive from a study of blood T cell repertoires in COVID-19. As for the study in general: The United States, Italy and Spain supplied acute and convalescent COVID-19 samples. PBMCs, B-cell-depleted T cells, or T cells provided the cDNA or gDNA that made up the material.

Repertoires were generated with immunoSEQ multiplex PCR, while TCRdb's copy carries only in-frame clones and drops some. The sample holds almost 400,000 clones, around nine tenths seen once. The CDR3 sequence is 16 residues long. The ends lost 2 bases at V and 4 bases at J; junction bases unmatched: 8. Germline CDR1 is MNHEY and CDR2 is SVGAGI. Which cohort a participant joined came from the clinical history participants gave. J is TRBJ1-2 and V is TRBV6-5; 9 bases are a match to TRBD1. What was sequenced was PBMCs or T cells enriched from blood (not recorded which). The TCR originated in a woman aged 30 to 39 with acute COVID-19. The CDR3 region is CASSYPVTGGSYGYTF. CDR3 DNA sequence: TGTGCCAGCAGTTACCCCGTGACAGGGGGAAGCTATGGCTACACCTTC.